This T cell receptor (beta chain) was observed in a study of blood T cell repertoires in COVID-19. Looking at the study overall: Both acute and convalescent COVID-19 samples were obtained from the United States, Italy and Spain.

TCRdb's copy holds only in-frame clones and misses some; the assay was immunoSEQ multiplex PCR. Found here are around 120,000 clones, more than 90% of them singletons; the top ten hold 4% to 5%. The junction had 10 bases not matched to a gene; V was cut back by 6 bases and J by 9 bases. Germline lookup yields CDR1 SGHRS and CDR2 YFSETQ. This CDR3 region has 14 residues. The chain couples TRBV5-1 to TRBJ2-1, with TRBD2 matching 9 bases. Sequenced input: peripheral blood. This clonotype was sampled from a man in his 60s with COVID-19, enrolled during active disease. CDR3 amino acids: CASNVKAGGGEQFF. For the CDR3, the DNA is TGCGCCAGCAATGTAAAAGCGGGGGGAGGTGAGCAGTTCTTC.